This TCR beta chain originates from a study of response to subunit inactivated influenza vaccine. Using its own MiXCR run on the RT-PCR reads, TCRdb lists one record per CDR3 protein. The top ten clones hold approximately 10% of a sample with about 780,000 distinct CDR3 sequences, around 20% of them seen once. Only a few counts were recorded for this clonotype. What it binds is not known. The CDR3 totals 13 residues. Looked up from germline, CDR1 is DFQATT and CDR2 is SNEGSKA (reference sequence). V was clipped by 0 bases and J by 8 bases, with 12 bases between them. Broader study findings: Authors proposed each seasonal influenza vaccination draws in few new T cells.

The sequence derives from a man aged 45 to 65 who received an inactivated influenza vaccine. The J gene is TRBJ2-3, the V gene TRBV20-1; perhaps TRBD2 as D (6 bases). The sample was PBMCs from blood, taken about 5 days after vaccination. CDR3 loop: CSARDRRGGTQYF. The CDR3 DNA follows: TGCAGTGCTAGAGACCGGCGGGGCGGTACGCAGTATTTT.